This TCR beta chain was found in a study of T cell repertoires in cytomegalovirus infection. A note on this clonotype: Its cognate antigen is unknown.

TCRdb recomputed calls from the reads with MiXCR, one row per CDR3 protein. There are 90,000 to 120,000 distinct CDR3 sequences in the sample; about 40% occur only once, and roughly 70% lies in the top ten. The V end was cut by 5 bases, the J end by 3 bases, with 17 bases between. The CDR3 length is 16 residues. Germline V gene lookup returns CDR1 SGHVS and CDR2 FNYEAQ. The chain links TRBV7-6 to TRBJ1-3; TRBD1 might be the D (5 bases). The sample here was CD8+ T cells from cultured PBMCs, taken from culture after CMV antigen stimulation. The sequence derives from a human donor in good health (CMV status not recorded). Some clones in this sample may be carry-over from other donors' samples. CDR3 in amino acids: CASSPGRGMGGNTIYF. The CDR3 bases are TGTGCCAGCAGCCCGGGACGGGGCATGGGTGGAAACACCATATATTTT.